Listed here are 5 T cell receptor beta chains from one sample, sequenced in a study of T cell repertoires in cytomegalovirus infection. Antigens of these TCRs are unknown. TCRdb reprocessed the reads with MiXCR, giving one entry per CDR3 protein. The table lists about 830,000 distinct CDR3 sequences, approximately 32% of them singletons. This sample comprised cultured CD8+ T cells from PBMCs, obtained from culture after CMV antigen stimulation. The receptors originated from a human donor in good health (CMV status not recorded). Some clones in this sample may be carry-over from other donors' samples.

This clonotype was recorded a few times. The V and J genes are TRBV7-9 and TRBJ2-2; D is possibly TRBD1 (5 bases). Per germline, CDR1 SEHNR and CDR2 FQNEAQ (reference sequence). Trimming removed 6 bases from V and 5 bases from J, with 13 bases in between. The CDR3 length is 14 residues. The CDR3 bases are TGTGCCAGCAGTTCGCAGGGCGAGACCGGGGAGCTGTTTTTT. It encodes CASSSQGETGELFF.

V gene TRBV12-3 or TRBV12-4 combines with J gene TRBJ2-4; no definite D call. The CDR3 totals 14 residues. Trimming stripped 1 base from V and 6 bases from J, with 10 bases between. This chain's CDR3 is CASSLETLRNIQYF. CDR3 nucleotides: TGTGCCAGCAGTTTAGAGACCCTACGAAACATTCAGTACTTC.

The rearrangement uses TRBV28 and TRBJ1-5; no clear D gene. V gave up 7 bases and J gave up 5 bases, with 18 bases separating them. This CDR3 region has 15 residues. The V gene's germline CDR1 is MDHEN and CDR2 SYDVKM. The CDR3, as DNA: TGTGCCAGCAACTTTTGGGGTCTTCAGGATCAGCCCCAGCATTTT. Translating gives CASNFWGLQDQPQHF.

A single count supports this clonotype. This chain uses TRBV27 with TRBJ1-2; maybe TRBD1 (5 bases). CDR3 length: 12 residues. Per germline, CDR1 MNHEY and CDR2 SMNVEV (reference sequence). The germline V and J ends were trimmed by 6 bases and 9 bases, with 14 bases remaining between them. This CDR3 is CASSAGGGSYTF. CDR3 nucleotides: TGTGCCAGCAGCGCGGGTGGGGGAAGCTACACCTTC.

This clonotype was detected only a few times. The rearrangement uses TRBV5-4 and TRBJ2-1, with TRBD2 matching over 7 bases. From germline, CDR1 is SGHNT and CDR2 YYREEE (reference sequence). The CDR3 totals 13 residues. Trimming removed 0 bases from V and 6 bases from J; junction bases left unmatched: 0. CDR3 DNA sequence: TGTGCCAGCAGCTTGGGGACTAGCAATGAGCAGTTCTTC. This sequence encodes CASSLGTSNEQFF. The full variable domain, in which reference TRBV5-4 and TRBJ2-1 provide the parts outside the CDR3, is ETGVTQSPTHLIKTRGQQVTLRCSSQSGHNTVSWYQQALGQGPQFIFQYYREEENGRGNFPPRFSGLQFPNYSSELNVNALELDDSALYLCASSLGTSNEQFFGPGTRLTVL.